This TCR beta chain was observed in a study of neurological immune-mediated disorders. TCRdb reprocessed the 5' RACE reads with MiXCR, giving one entry per CDR3 protein. The sample lists about 26,000 distinct CDR3 sequences; about 3.1% were seen once. The germline V gene has CDR1 MNHEY and CDR2 SVGEGT. There are 13 residues in the CDR3. Trimming removed 6 bases from V and 7 bases from J; junction bases left unmatched: 4. In its sample, this clonotype was seen many times. This chain connects TRBV6-2 or TRBV6-3 to TRBJ2-2; 8 bases fit TRBD2. This TCR came from a woman aged 25 to 39 with multiple sclerosis. The source material was PBMCs. This chain's CDR3 is CASRIREGGELFF. In DNA form, the CDR3 reads TGTGCCAGCAGGATACGGGAGGGCGGGGAGCTGTTTTTT.